This note documents a single T cell receptor (beta chain) sequence. Its antigen is as yet unknown. PCR used 60 Vbeta primers and 13 Jbeta primers. TCRdb's table, derived via immunoSEQ multiplex PCR, lists solely in-frame clones and lacks some. The table lists about 130,000 clones, roughly four fifths of them singletons. The data belong to a study of cytomegalovirus exposure and HLA in healthy donors. CDR1 is MNHNS and CDR2 is SASEGT in the germline V gene. The V end was cut by 7 bases, the J end by 1 base, with 13 bases between. The CDR3 consists of 14 residues. General study results and limits: A few chains tied to CMV proved CMV antigen-specific in vitro. Most TCR sequences were uncommon, yet certain public TCRs appeared in many donors. Sequencing depth roughly uniform across donors was assumed in presence/absence analyses. A link between a missense DCLRE1C variant and TCR beta V- and J-gene trimming emerged from a later analysis.

The sequenced sample consisted of PBMCs. The receptor was isolated from a boy aged 2 to 9 in good health and CMV-seronegative. This chain links TRBV6-1 with TRBJ1-1; D gene unclear. CDR3 loop: CASKREGGNTEAFF. The CDR3, as DNA: TGTGCCAGCAAGAGGGAAGGTGGGAACACTGAAGCTTTCTTT.